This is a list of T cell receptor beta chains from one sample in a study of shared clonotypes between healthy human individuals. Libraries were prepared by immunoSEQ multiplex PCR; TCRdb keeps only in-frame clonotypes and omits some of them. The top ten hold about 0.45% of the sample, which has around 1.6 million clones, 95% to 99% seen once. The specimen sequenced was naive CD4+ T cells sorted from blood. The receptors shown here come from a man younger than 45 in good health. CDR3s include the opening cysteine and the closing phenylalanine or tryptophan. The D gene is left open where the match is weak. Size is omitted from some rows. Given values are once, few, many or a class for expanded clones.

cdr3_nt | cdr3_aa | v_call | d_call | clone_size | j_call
TGCGCCAGCAGCCAAGCTAGGAGCGGGAGTATCCCCTACGAGCAGTACTTC | CASSQARSGSIPYEQYF | TRBV4-3 | TRBD2 | NA | TRBJ2-7
TGTGCCAGCAGTTCGCCGGGACAGGGTCATAATGAGCAGTTCTTC | CASSSPGQGHNEQFF | TRBV6-5 | TRBD1 | few | TRBJ2-1
TGTGCCACCAGCAGAGCGGGACAGGGAAACGGGGAGCTGTTTTTT | CATSRAGQGNGELFF | TRBV15 | TRBD1 | once | TRBJ2-2
TGTGCCAGCAGATCCTCAGGGACTAGCACAGATACGCAGTATTTT | CASRSSGTSTDTQYF | TRBV6-1 | NA | NA | TRBJ2-3
TGTGCCAGCAGCTTGTCGGGACTAGCGGGACGGGACACCGGGGAGCTGTTTTTT | CASSLSGLAGRDTGELFF | TRBV7-9 | TRBD2 | NA | TRBJ2-2
TGTGCCAGCAAGCCACCTAACTATGGCTACACCTTC | CASKPPNYGYTF | TRBV6-5 | NA | NA | TRBJ1-2
TGTGCCAGCAGTTTAGGGCGGGGGGGCAGAGATACGCAGTATTTT | CASSLGRGGRDTQYF | TRBV27 | TRBD2 | NA | TRBJ2-3
TGTGCCAGCAGCTTAAAAGGGAACACCGGGGAGCTGTTTTTT | CASSLKGNTGELFF | TRBV7-2 | NA | NA | TRBJ2-2
TGCGCCAGCAGCTTGGCATCAGGGGCGGAGTCCGAGCAGTACTTC | CASSLASGAESEQYF | TRBV5-1 | NA | NA | TRBJ2-7
TGTGCCAGCAGCTCGCTGCCGGGACTAGCGACAATTTCCTACAATGAGCAGTTCTTC | CASSSLPGLATISYNEQFF | TRBV7-3 | TRBD2 | NA | TRBJ2-1
TGTGCCAGCAGCTTAGTTCGGGAAGCTTTCTTT | CASSLVREAFF | TRBV11-2 | NA | NA | TRBJ1-1
TGTGCCAGCTCACCAGGAGGGGCTAGGGATCAGCCCCAGCATTTT | CASSPGGARDQPQHF | TRBV18 | NA | NA | TRBJ1-5
TGTGCCAGCAGCTTACCGCCAACGGGACTAGCGGGCTCTGATACGCAGTATTTT | CASSLPPTGLAGSDTQYF | TRBV7-9 | TRBD2 | NA | TRBJ2-3
TGCAGCGACTATGGAGTCGGAGATACGCAGTATTTT | CSDYGVGDTQYF | TRBV29-1 | NA | NA | TRBJ2-3
TGTGCTAGTGGTTTTGATGGAGAGACCCAGTACTTC | CASGFDGETQYF | TRBV12-5 | NA | NA | TRBJ2-5
TGTGCCAGCACCAGGGGGCAGAACTATGGCTACACCTTC | CASTRGQNYGYTF | TRBV6-5 | TRBD1 | NA | TRBJ1-2
TGCGCCAGCAGTCAATCGCCCAGCGGGATCTCCTACGAGCAGTACTTC | CASSQSPSGISYEQYF | TRBV5-1 | TRBD2 | NA | TRBJ2-7
TGTGCCAGCTCACCACCGAGAGCGGGAGGCCTGGATACGCAGTATTTT | CASSPPRAGGLDTQYF | TRBV18 | TRBD2 | NA | TRBJ2-3
TGTGCCAGCACCACAGGGGGAAGGACCTACGAGCAGTACTTC | CASTTGGRTYEQYF | TRBV5-4 | TRBD1 | NA | TRBJ2-7
TGTGCCAGCAGCTTAGACCGCGTATCGCCCTACGAGCAGTACTTC | CASSLDRVSPYEQYF | TRBV11-2 | NA | NA | TRBJ2-7
TGTGCCAGCAGCTTTAGCCAAAACACCGGGGAGCTGTTTTTT | CASSFSQNTGELFF | TRBV7-9 | NA | NA | TRBJ2-2
TGCGCCAGCAGCCCTACGCCGGGGTTAGGGAATCAGCCCCAGCATTTT | CASSPTPGLGNQPQHF | TRBV4-1 | NA | NA | TRBJ1-5
TGTGCCAGCTCACGCAGACAGTTTTTTTCTACCGGGGAGCTGTTTTTT | CASSRRQFFSTGELFF | TRBV18 | NA | NA | TRBJ2-2
TGTGCCAGCTCACCACTTGAGACAGAACAGGCTGAAGCTTTCTTT | CASSPLETEQAEAFF | TRBV18 | NA | once | TRBJ1-1
TGCGCCAGCAGCTTGGCAGCGGGCCTCCCCTACGAGCAGTACTTC | CASSLAAGLPYEQYF | TRBV5-1 | NA | once | TRBJ2-7
TGTGCCAGCAGCTTGGCCGGGCGTAGGTCCTACAATGAGCAGTTCTTC | CASSLAGRRSYNEQFF | TRBV5-4 | NA | NA | TRBJ2-1
TGTGCCAGCAGCTTGGTCCCCCCGGACCCTGAGCGTCTGCAGACCCAGTACTTC | CASSLVPPDPERLQTQYF | TRBV5-5 | NA | NA | TRBJ2-5
TGTGCCAGCAGCTTACGGCCCCCGGGACTAGACGGGGAGCTGTTTTTT | CASSLRPPGLDGELFF | TRBV7-2 | TRBD2 | NA | TRBJ2-2
TGTGCCAGCAGCCAGCCGGGGGGCACCGGGGAGCTGTTTTTT | CASSQPGGTGELFF | TRBV4-2 | TRBD2 | NA | TRBJ2-2
TGTGCCAGCTCACCGGGGAGCTCCTACGAGCAGTACTTC | CASSPGSSYEQYF | TRBV18 | NA | NA | TRBJ2-7
TGTGCCACCAGCAGAGGGGGCGGGACTCCATCCTACGAGCAGTACTTC | CATSRGGGTPSYEQYF | TRBV15 | NA | NA | TRBJ2-7
TGTGCCAGCAGCGTCTCGACTAGCGGGTACAATGAGCAGTTCTTC | CASSVSTSGYNEQFF | TRBV7-9 | TRBD2 | NA | TRBJ2-1
TGCGCCAGCAGCCAATTCGGGACCGACTACAATGAGCAGTTCTTC | CASSQFGTDYNEQFF | TRBV4-3 | NA | once | TRBJ2-1
TGTGCCAGCAGCGAACTTACTAGCGGGAGATACGAGCAGTACTTC | CASSELTSGRYEQYF | TRBV7-9 | TRBD2 | NA | TRBJ2-7
TGTGCCAGCAACCCAGGGCGACGTCGGGGCAATCAGCCCCAGCATTTT | CASNPGRRRGNQPQHF | TRBV7-8 | NA | NA | TRBJ1-5
TGTGCCAGCAGTTCCCAATGGAGGGGTGCTGCTTTCTTT | CASSSQWRGAAFF | TRBV5-6 | NA | NA | TRBJ1-1
TGCAGCGTTGTACAGGGGGCCGGTTTTTCTGGCTACACCTTC | CSVVQGAGFSGYTF | TRBV29-1 | TRBD1 | NA | TRBJ1-2
TGTGCCAGCAGTTTCCGAGATAGCACAGATACGCAGTATTTT | CASSFRDSTDTQYF | TRBV28 | NA | NA | TRBJ2-3
TGTGCCAGCAGTACAGAAGGCACAGATACGCAGTATTTT | CASSTEGTDTQYF | TRBV6-1 | NA | NA | TRBJ2-3
TGTGCCTGGAGTGTACGACAGGGTGGTCAGCCCCAGCATTTT | CAWSVRQGGQPQHF | TRBV30 | TRBD1 | NA | TRBJ1-5
TGTGCCTGGGACCCCAGGACTAGCGGCTCCTACGAGCAGTACTTC | CAWDPRTSGSYEQYF | TRBV30 | TRBD2 | once | TRBJ2-7
TGTGCCAGCACTTCCCTAGCGGGAGGAAAAGGGTACGAGCAGTACTTC | CASTSLAGGKGYEQYF | TRBV28 | TRBD2 | NA | TRBJ2-7
TGTGCCAGCAGGCTTGTCGGGGGTCACTATGGCTACACCTTC | CASRLVGGHYGYTF | TRBV28 | NA | NA | TRBJ1-2
TGTGCCAGCAGCTCCTTAGCGGGAGGGTATAATGAGCAGTTCTTC | CASSSLAGGYNEQFF | TRBV11-2 | TRBD2 | NA | TRBJ2-1
TGTGCCAGCAGTTTAGATCCGGTCGCGGGTGAAGCTTTCTTT | CASSLDPVAGEAFF | TRBV27 | NA | NA | TRBJ1-1
TGTGCCAGCAGCTTCTCCACAAGCACAGATACGCAGTATTTT | CASSFSTSTDTQYF | TRBV11-2 | NA | NA | TRBJ2-3
TGCGCCAGCAGCTGGAAGACGTACAGGGTTGGCACGAGGACCGGGGAGCTGTTTTTT | CASSWKTYRVGTRTGELFF | TRBV5-1 | NA | NA | TRBJ2-2
TGTGCCAGCACCCGGGACAGTTGTCATCGCAATCAGCCCCAGCATTTT | CASTRDSCHRNQPQHF | TRBV7-4 | TRBD1 | NA | TRBJ1-5
TGCGCCAGCAGCCAAGGTCGGACAGCGGCCAGGTACGAGCAGTACTTC | CASSQGRTAARYEQYF | TRBV4-1 | NA | NA | TRBJ2-7
TGTGCCAGCTCACCCGTTATCGATACTTCAACCGCGGAGGAGCAGTACTTC | CASSPVIDTSTAEEQYF | TRBV18 | NA | once | TRBJ2-7
TGCGCCAGCAGCCAAGCTTTACTTACGAGGCAGTATTTT | CASSQALLTRQYF | TRBV4-1 | NA | NA | TRBJ2-3